This is a list of T cell receptor beta chains from one sample in a study of cytomegalovirus exposure and HLA in healthy donors. Here immunoSEQ multiplex PCR was the method, and the copy in TCRdb shows in-frame clones only, minus some. The sample comprises roughly 90,000 clones, around 82% of which are singletons, and less than 4% rests with the top ten. Source material: PBMCs. Source of these receptors: a man aged 25-40 years in good health and CMV-seropositive. Both conserved end residues are trimmed from each CDR3. The order of the fields is CDR3 length, J gene, V gene, CDR3 protein.

12 | TRBJ1-2 | TRBV7-9 | ASSFIGGNYGYT
11 | TRBJ1-2 | TRBV7-9 | ASSLSGGYGYT
14 | TRBJ1-4 | TRBV7-2 | ASSSNRQATNEKLF
12 | TRBJ2-1 | TRBV10-2 | AAGPSGRANEQF
13 | TRBJ1-6 | TRBV2 | ASSGRGQGNSPLH
14 | TRBJ2-3 | TRBV9 | ASSLGSGRAGDTQY
15 | TRBJ2-7 | TRBV7-2 | ASSLLAGGALSYEQY
15 | TRBJ2-4 | TRBV10-3 | AISESGQGVFGNIQY
13 | TRBJ1-3 | TRBV6-5 | ASSSGRGSGNTIY
10 | TRBJ2-7 | TRBV7-2 | ASSPPSSEQY
13 | TRBJ2-1 | TRBV27 | ASSRDGLAYNEQF
12 | TRBJ2-1 | TRBV5-6 | ASSPGTGDNEQF
11 | TRBJ2-2 | TRBV19 | ASKDRGAGELF
12 | TRBJ2-7 | TRBV21-1 | ASGKWSGAYEQY
14 | TRBJ2-3 | TRBV25-1 | ASSEFPTTSTDTQY
12 | TRBJ1-1 | TRBV15 | ATSRDTAGSAAF
15 | TRBJ1-5 | TRBV2 | ASAGTGGGYSNQPQH
14 | TRBJ2-7 | TRBV5-1 | ASSLLADRVLYEQY
13 | TRBJ2-7 | TRBV18 | ASSAGGPSRTEQY
15 | TRBJ2-1 | TRBV5-8 | ASSPRGLSDPYNEQF
11 | TRBJ1-1 | TRBV6-5 | ASSDGEYTEAF
13 | TRBJ1-3 | TRBV7-9 | ASRSTGTAGNTIY
12 | TRBJ2-2 | TRBV5-6 | ASSLALPAGELF
14 | TRBJ2-3 | TRBV30 | ATSGLAGGGTDTQY
13 | TRBJ2-7 | TRBV18 | ASSQRTGYSYEQY
16 | TRBJ2-1 | TRBV5-4 | ASSLGEPGRGARNEQF
12 | TRBJ2-1 | TRBV10-3 | AIRQTSGMDEQF
13 | TRBJ1-5 | TRBV11-2 | ASSQTGLSNQPQH
13 | TRBJ2-1 | TRBV7-2 | ASSLGQGTYNEQF
11 | TRBJ2-2 | TRBV30 | AWSASEPGELF
12 | TRBJ1-4 | TRBV5-6 | ASSFERTGEKLF
13 | TRBJ1-1 | TRBV6-6 | ASSYPQAGGTEAF
12 | TRBJ1-1 | TRBV5-6 | ASSLQRMNTEAF
13 | TRBJ2-3 | TRBV27 | ASTPQGQGSDTQY
14 | TRBJ2-7 | TRBV6-6 | ASRRVEGSFVYEQY
16 | TRBJ1-2 | TRBV30 | AWNLRWGQGRISYGYT
15 | TRBJ1-1 | TRBV5-4 | ASSLGGTGRAYTEAF
13 | TRBJ2-6 | TRBV6-5 | ASSLESSGANVLT